This T cell receptor beta chain was documented in a study of blood T cell repertoires in COVID-19. About the study: Acute and convalescent COVID-19 specimens originated in the United States, Italy and Spain. In each case, the material was cDNA or gDNA derived from T cells, B-cell-depleted T cells, or PBMCs.

The length of the CDR3 is 20 residues. The V and J ends lost 4 bases and 5 bases, in that order; junction bases with no gene match: 22. Germline loops: CDR1 LNHDA, CDR2 SQIVND (reference sequence). As handled by the study authors: Estimates of nucleated cell counts were drawn from the amplification of reference gene primers. Assay: immunoSEQ multiplex PCR; the TCRdb copy retains only in-frame clones and omits some. V and J calls and clone size are copied from that table; D and trimming were computed from the DNA. The sample carries some 220,000 clones, approximately 85% recorded once. This clone was seen only a few times. Enrolled during active infection, Seattle patients were then followed longitudinally.

Sequenced input: peripheral blood. The rearrangement uses TRBV19 and TRBJ1-5, with 8 bases that match TRBD1. This clonotype was sampled from a woman in her 70s with COVID-19, enrolled during active disease. CDR3 in DNA: TGTGCCAGTAGTAAGAATAATGAACGGACAGGGCTAAACTGGGATCAGCCCCAGCATTTT. It translates to CASSKNNERTGLNWDQPQHF.